This T cell receptor beta chain was retrieved from a study of T cell responses to AZD1222 COVID-19 vaccine. Points from the study as a whole: Most donors were white British and more were female, and clonal diversity was possibly underestimated. Baseline seropositives among AZD1222 recipients totaled only 5 to 7. Reports indicate that nearly half of spike-specific TCRs are directed at unmutated variant regions. Across spike, vaccine-associated CD4 TCRs were found, dominant at 160-218 and 743-854.

The CDR3 loop spans 16 amino acids. Between the trimmed V and J ends, which lost 2 bases and 3 bases, there was a span of 15 bases. Germline CDR1 MDHEN, CDR2 SYDVKM. Points on this clone: The antigen is unknown.

Generated by immunoSEQ multiplex PCR, the TCRdb table keeps only in-frame clones and is missing some. This table has fewer than 95,000 clones, roughly nine tenths appearing once. The genes are TRBV28 and TRBJ2-3; tentatively, D is TRBD1 (6 bases). The sample consisted of peripheral blood, taken on day 0 of AZD1222 vaccination. The clonotype originates from an adult in good health. The CDR3 DNA sequence: TGTGCCAGCAGTTTAGGAGCCAGGGGAAGGACAGATACGCAGTATTTT. Its translation: CASSLGARGRTDTQYF.